One and the same sample provided the 11 T cell receptor beta chains below, sequenced in a study of cytomegalovirus exposure and HLA in healthy donors (dated by TCRdb to between 2016 and 2019). The library was built by means of the immunoSEQ multiplex PCR assay. A mixture of 60 forward primers for TCR Vbeta segments and 13 reverse primers for TCR Jbeta segments was used in the multiplex PCR. Drawn from immuneACCESS, this table holds only the in-frame rearrangements with V and J called that TCRdb kept. Clones are partly lost; checked studies trace under half to an unresolved V gene and leave the rest unexplained. For this sample the table gives some 150,000 clones, of which 81% were detected only once. The ten most abundant clones make up approximately 13% of the sample. The source material was PBMCs. Receptor source: a woman in her forties or fifties in good health and CMV-seronegative.

This clone ranks as medium-sized (0.01 to 0.1%). As DNA, the CDR3 is TGTGCCAGCAGCGCCAGAACAGGAAGAGCCAATGAAAAACTGTTTTTT. This translates into CASSARTGRANEKLFF. The rearrangement joins TRBV11-2 to TRBJ1-4, with D perhaps TRBD1 (5 bases). Germline V CDR1 and CDR2: SGHAT, FQNNGV. Trimming cost V 5 bases and J 5 bases, with 18 bases left between them. This CDR3 is 16 amino acids long.

V gene TRBV5-1 combines with J gene TRBJ2-6, with D maybe TRBD1 (6 bases). The CDR3 length is 18 residues. Trimming left V 2 bases short and J 4 bases short, with 19 bases between. Germline V gene sequence: CDR1 SGHRS, CDR2 YFSETQ. In DNA form, the CDR3 reads TGCGCCAGCAGCTTCAGGGCAGGGGCCAAGGGCGGGGCCAACGTCCTGACTTTC. This translates into CASSFRAGAKGGANVLTF.

The chain has TRBV30 and TRBJ2-7; 10 positions agree with TRBD2. Germline CDR1 is GTSNPN and CDR2 is SVGIG (reference sequence). The CDR3 consists of 12 residues. Trimming at V came to 1 base and at J to 9 bases, leaving 3 bases not matched to a gene. CDR3: CAWSAVAGGQYF. CDR3 DNA: TGTGCCTGGAGTGCAGTAGCGGGAGGGCAGTACTTC.

The chain combines TRBV7-2 with TRBJ2-7; TRBD2 agrees at 7 bases. Germline CDR1 and CDR2: SGHTA and FQGNSA. CDR3 size: 14 residues. J was trimmed by 7 bases and V by 4 bases; bases with no gene match: 10. CDR3 sequence: CASSSPGLTLEQYF. The DNA of the CDR3 is TGTGCCAGCAGCTCCCCGGGACTAACCCTAGAGCAGTACTTC.

The genes are TRBV28 and TRBJ1-1; 8 bases fit TRBD1. J lost 4 bases, V lost 11 bases, and 15 bases had no gene match. The CDR3 is 15 amino acids. Germline V gives CDR1 MDHEN, CDR2 SYDVKM. The CDR3: CASTARAGGITEAFF. In DNA form, the CDR3 reads TGTGCCTCTACTGCCCGTGCAGGGGGCATCACTGAAGCTTTCTTT.

The chain couples TRBV5-4 to TRBJ1-4, with D tentatively TRBD1 (5 bases). The germline CDR1 and CDR2 sequences are SGHNT and YYREEE (reference sequence). This CDR3 has 14 residues. Trimming cost V 0 bases and J 7 bases, with 10 bases left between them. The CDR3 DNA reads TGTGCCAGCAGCTTGGCGGGACTGGGTGAAAAACTGTTTTTT. It translates to CASSLAGLGEKLFF.

V usage is TRBV9 and J usage is TRBJ1-1; 7 bases are a match to TRBD1. The J segment lost 0 bases and the V segment lost 0 bases, leaving 5 bases of the junction unmatched. Germline CDR1 reads SGDLS; CDR2 reads YYNGEE. The CDR3 length is 16 residues. The CDR3 is CASSVGAGGLNTEAFF. CDR3 sequence (DNA): TGTGCCAGCAGCGTAGGGGCAGGGGGATTGAACACTGAAGCTTTCTTT.

In this sample, this clone turned up a few times. The J gene is TRBJ1-2, the V gene TRBV5-1; 9 bases are a match to TRBD1. The V gene end was trimmed by 4 bases and the J gene end by 5 bases; junction bases not matched to a gene: 9. CDR3 size: 15 residues. Germline assignment: CDR1 SGHRS and CDR2 YFSETQ. The CDR3 DNA follows: TGCGCCAGCAGCCCCCTGACAGGGGGGAGTTATGGCTACACCTTC. Translated, it gives CASSPLTGGSYGYTF.

The rearrangement uses TRBV28 and TRBJ2-1; D not certain. CDR3 length equals 11 residues. Germline loops: CDR1 MDHEN, CDR2 SYDVKM. Deletions cut 11 bases from V and 5 bases from J, with 10 bases between. In DNA form, the CDR3 reads TGTGCCCTCAAACGGGACAATGAGCAGTTCTTC. Translating gives CALKRDNEQFF. Based on the CDR3 plus reference TRBV28 and TRBJ2-1, the full variable domain is DVKVTQSSRYLVKRTGEKVFLECVQDMDHENMFWYRQDPGLGLRLIYFSYDVKMKEKGDIPEGYSVSREKKERFSLILESASTNQTSMYLCALKRDNEQFFGPGTRLTVL.

This chain uses TRBV27 with TRBJ1-6; D is uncertain. Looked up from germline, CDR1 is MNHEY and CDR2 is SMNVEV (reference sequence). This CDR3 is built from 14 residues. V shed 5 bases and J shed 9 bases, with 14 bases lying between them. The CDR3: CASSLNPRFSPLHF. In DNA form, the CDR3 reads TGTGCCAGCAGTCTAAATCCCCGGTTTTCACCCCTCCACTTT.

This rearrangement joins TRBV5-6 to TRBJ1-1; no firm D call. CDR1 SGHDT and CDR2 YYEEEE come from the germline V gene. The CDR3 runs 13 residues. V lost 2 bases, J lost 1 base, and 6 bases lay in between. The CDR3 protein is CASSFGENTEAFF. DNA for the CDR3: TGTGCCAGCAGCTTCGGGGAGAACACTGAAGCTTTCTTT.